This T cell receptor (beta chain) stems from a study of shared clonotypes between healthy human individuals. With V trimmed by 0 bases and J by 2 bases, 5 bases remained unmatched. Germline V gene sequence: CDR1 LGHNA, CDR2 YNFKEQ. The CDR3 extends over 17 amino acids. Within Nashville, Tennessee resided all donors, each a Caucasian adult. The protocol was immunoSEQ multiplex PCR, while the TCRdb copy is restricted to in-frame clones and leaves out a portion. The sample gives around 940,000 clones, about 80% of which show up once; about 1.5% is in the top ten. The sequence came from a man younger than 35 in good health. This chain joins TRBV4-2 and TRBJ2-3; 10 positions agree with TRBD2. The material sequenced was memory CD4+ T cells sorted from blood. As for subset: CD45RA-negative fraction. The CDR3 region is CASSQEPSGGITDTQYF. The CDR3 coding sequence is TGTGCCAGCAGCCAAGAGCCTAGCGGGGGTATCACAGATACGCAGTATTTT.